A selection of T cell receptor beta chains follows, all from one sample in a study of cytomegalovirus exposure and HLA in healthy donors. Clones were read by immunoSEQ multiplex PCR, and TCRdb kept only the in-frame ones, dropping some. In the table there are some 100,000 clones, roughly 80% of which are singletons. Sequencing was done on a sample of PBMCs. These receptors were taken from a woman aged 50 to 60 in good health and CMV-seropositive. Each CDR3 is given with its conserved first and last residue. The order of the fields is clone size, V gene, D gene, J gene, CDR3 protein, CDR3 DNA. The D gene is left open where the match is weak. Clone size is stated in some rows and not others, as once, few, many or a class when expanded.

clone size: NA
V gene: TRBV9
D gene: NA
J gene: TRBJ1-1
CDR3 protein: CASSVSDRGKQGDTEAFF
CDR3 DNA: TGTGCCAGCAGCGTGTCAGATAGGGGGAAACAGGGAGACACTGAAGCTTTCTTT

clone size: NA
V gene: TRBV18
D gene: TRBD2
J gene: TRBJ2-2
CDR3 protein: CASSPGLKTGELFF
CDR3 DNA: TGTGCCAGCTCACCGGGACTAAAGACCGGGGAGCTGTTTTTT

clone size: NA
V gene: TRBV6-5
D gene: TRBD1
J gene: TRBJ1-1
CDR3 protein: CASSSGRGPEAFF
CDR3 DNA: TGTGCCAGCAGTTCCGGGAGGGGGCCTGAAGCTTTCTTT

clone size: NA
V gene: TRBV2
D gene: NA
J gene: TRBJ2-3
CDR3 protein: CASSGSGDTQYF
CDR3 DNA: TGTGCCAGCAGTGGGAGCGGAGATACGCAGTATTTT

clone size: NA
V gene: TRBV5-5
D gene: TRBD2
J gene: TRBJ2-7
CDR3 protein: CASSLTAGGAYEQYF
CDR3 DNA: TGTGCCAGCAGCTTGACGGCGGGAGGGGCCTACGAGCAGTACTTC

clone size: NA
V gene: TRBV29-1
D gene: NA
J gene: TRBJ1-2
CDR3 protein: CSGGGPPPYGYTF
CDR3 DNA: TGCAGCGGGGGGGGTCCGCCGCCCTATGGCTACACCTTC

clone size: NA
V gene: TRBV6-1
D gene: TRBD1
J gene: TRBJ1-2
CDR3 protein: CASSELVTGEGYTF
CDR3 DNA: TGTGCCAGCAGTGAATTGGTGACAGGGGAAGGCTACACCTTC

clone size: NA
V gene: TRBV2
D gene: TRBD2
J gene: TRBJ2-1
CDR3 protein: CASSEAEGLAGDEQFF
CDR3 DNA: TGTGCCAGCAGTGAAGCTGAGGGACTAGCAGGCGATGAGCAGTTCTTC

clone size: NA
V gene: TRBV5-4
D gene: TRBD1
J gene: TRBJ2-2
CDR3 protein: CASSLDRGWAGELFF
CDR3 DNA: TGTGCCAGCAGCTTGGACAGGGGGTGGGCCGGGGAGCTGTTTTTT

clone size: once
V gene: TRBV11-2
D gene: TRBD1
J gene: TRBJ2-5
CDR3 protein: CASSLEGQGHETQYF
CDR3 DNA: TGTGCCAGCAGCTTAGAGGGACAGGGTCATGAGACCCAGTACTTC

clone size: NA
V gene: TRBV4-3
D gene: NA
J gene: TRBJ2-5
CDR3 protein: CASSPTNGAVQYF
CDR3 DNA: TGCGCCAGCAGCCCCACCAACGGCGCGGTGCAGTACTTC

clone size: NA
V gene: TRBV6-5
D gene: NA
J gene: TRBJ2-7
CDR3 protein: CASSYDITPSYEQYF
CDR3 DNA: TGTGCCAGCAGTTACGACATCACCCCCTCCTACGAGCAGTACTTC

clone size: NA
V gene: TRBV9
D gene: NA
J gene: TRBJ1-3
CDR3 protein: CASSKSPSAGNTIYF
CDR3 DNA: TGTGCCAGCAGCAAATCCCCCTCGGCTGGAAACACCATATATTTT

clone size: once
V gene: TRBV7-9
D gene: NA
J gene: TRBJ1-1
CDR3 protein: CSGSAAIGAFF
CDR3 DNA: TGTTCCGGTTCAGCGGCAATCGGAGCTTTCTTT

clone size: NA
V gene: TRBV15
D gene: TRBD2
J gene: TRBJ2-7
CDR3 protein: CATSIGLAGTYEQYF
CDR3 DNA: TGTGCCACCAGCATAGGGCTAGCGGGGACCTACGAGCAGTACTTC

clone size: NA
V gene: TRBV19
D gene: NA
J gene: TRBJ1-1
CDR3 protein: CASQTGNTEAFF
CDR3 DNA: TGTGCCAGTCAGACGGGGAACACTGAAGCTTTCTTT

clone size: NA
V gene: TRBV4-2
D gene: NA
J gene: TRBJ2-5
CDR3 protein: CASSQGGEGAGETQYF
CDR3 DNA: TGTGCCAGCAGCCAAGGGGGGGAAGGGGCCGGGGAGACCCAGTACTTC

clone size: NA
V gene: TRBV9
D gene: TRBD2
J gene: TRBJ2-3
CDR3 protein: CASSPPRSGRADTQYF
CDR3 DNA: TGTGCCAGCAGCCCCCCCCGGAGCGGGAGGGCAGATACGCAGTATTTT

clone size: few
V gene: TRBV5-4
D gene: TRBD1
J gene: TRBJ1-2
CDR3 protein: CASSLQGYDYTF
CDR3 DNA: TGTGCCAGCAGCTTACAGGGGTATGACTACACCTTC

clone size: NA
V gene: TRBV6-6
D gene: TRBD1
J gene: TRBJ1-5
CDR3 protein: CAGGQGNQPQHF
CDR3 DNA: TGTGCCGGGGGACAGGGCAATCAGCCCCAGCATTTT

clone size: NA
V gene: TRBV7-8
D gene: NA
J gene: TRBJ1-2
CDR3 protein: CASSPPTIARGNYGYTF
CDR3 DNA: TGTGCCAGCAGCCCACCCACGATCGCTCGGGGGAACTATGGCTACACCTTC

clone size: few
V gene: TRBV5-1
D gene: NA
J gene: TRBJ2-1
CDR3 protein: CASSLEAGSVNEQFF
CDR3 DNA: TGCGCCAGCAGCTTGGAGGCAGGGTCGGTCAATGAGCAGTTCTTC

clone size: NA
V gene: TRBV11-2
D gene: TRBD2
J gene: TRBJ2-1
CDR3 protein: CASSRLAGYNEQFF
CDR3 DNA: TGTGCCAGCAGCCGACTAGCGGGATACAATGAGCAGTTCTTC

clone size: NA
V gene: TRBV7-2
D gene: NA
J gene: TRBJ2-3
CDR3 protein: CASSSLGGTSTDTQYF
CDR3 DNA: TGTGCCAGCAGCTCCTTAGGGGGAACTAGCACAGATACGCAGTATTTT

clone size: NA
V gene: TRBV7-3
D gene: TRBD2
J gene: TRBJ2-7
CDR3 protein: CASSLGLAGMNEQYF
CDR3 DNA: TGTGCCAGCAGCCTCGGACTAGCGGGAATGAACGAGCAGTACTTC

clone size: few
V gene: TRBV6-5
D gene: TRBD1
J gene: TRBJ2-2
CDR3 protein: CASSYALTGHGGELFF
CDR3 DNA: TGTGCCAGCAGTTACGCCCTGACAGGGCACGGCGGGGAGCTGTTTTTT

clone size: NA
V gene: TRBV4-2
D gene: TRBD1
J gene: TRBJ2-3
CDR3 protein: CASSQGGQGASDTQYF
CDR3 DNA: TGTGCCAGCAGCCAAGGAGGGCAGGGGGCCTCTGATACGCAGTATTTT

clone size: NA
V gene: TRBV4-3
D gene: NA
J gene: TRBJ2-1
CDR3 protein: CASRQAAGNEQFF
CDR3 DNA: TGCGCCAGCAGACAGGCGGCTGGAAATGAGCAGTTCTTC

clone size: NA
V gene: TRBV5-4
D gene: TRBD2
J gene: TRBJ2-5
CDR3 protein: CASSLGGTSGRRKTQYF
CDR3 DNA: TGTGCCAGCAGCTTGGGCGGGACTAGCGGGAGGCGGAAGACCCAGTACTTC

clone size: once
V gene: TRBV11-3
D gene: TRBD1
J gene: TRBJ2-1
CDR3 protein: CASSLGDSFNNEQFF
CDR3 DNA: TGTGCCAGCAGCCTAGGGGACAGCTTCAACAATGAGCAGTTCTTC

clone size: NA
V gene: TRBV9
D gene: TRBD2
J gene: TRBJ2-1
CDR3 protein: CASSVVSGGAQERFF
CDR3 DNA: TGTGCCAGCAGCGTAGTAAGCGGGGGGGCCCAAGAGCGGTTCTTC

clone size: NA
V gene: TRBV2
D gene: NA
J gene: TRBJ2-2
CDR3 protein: CASREGQPRTGELFF
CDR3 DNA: TGTGCCAGCAGGGAAGGACAGCCACGAACCGGGGAGCTGTTTTTT

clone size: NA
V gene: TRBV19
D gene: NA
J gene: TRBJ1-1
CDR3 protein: CASSTDISTGGAFF
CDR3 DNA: TGTGCCAGTAGTACCGATATATCGACAGGTGGAGCTTTCTTT

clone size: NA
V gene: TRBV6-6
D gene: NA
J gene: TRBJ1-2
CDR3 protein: CASRGVDYGYTF
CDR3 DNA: TGTGCCAGCAGAGGGGTAGACTATGGCTACACCTTC

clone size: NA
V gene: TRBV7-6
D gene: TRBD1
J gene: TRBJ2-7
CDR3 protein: CASSRRGLTGDEQYF
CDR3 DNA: TGTGCCAGCAGCCGACGGGGCCTGACAGGGGACGAGCAGTACTTC

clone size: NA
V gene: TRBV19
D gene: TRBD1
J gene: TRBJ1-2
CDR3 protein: CASRLTGEDGYTF
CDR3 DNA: TGTGCCAGCCGCCTTACAGGGGAGGATGGCTACACCTTC

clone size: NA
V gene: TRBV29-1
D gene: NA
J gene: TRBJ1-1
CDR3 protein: CSVDTGLNTEAFF
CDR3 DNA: TGCAGCGTGGACACAGGGCTGAACACTGAAGCTTTCTTT

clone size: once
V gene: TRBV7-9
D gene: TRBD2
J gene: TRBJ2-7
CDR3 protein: CSIASGSEEQYF
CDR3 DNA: TGTTCCATCGCCAGCGGGAGTGAAGAGCAGTACTTC

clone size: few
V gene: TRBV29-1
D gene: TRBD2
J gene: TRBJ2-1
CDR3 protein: CSVHGLAHNEQFF
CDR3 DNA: TGCAGCGTCCATGGACTAGCGCACAATGAGCAGTTCTTC

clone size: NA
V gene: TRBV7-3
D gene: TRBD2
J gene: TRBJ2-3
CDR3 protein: CASSASGRVTDTQYF
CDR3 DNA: TGTGCCAGCAGCGCCTCGGGGAGGGTCACAGATACGCAATATTTT

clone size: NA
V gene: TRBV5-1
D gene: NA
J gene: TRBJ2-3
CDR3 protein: CASSLTGVGTDTQYF
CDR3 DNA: TGCGCCAGCAGCTTAACGGGGGTTGGCACAGATACGCAGTATTTT

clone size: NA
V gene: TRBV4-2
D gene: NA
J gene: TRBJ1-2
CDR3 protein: CASSQVLTGGGYTF
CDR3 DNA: TGTGCCAGCAGCCAAGTTTTGACAGGAGGTGGCTACACCTTC

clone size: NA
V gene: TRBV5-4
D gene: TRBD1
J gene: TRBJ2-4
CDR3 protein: CASTLDSTGLVKNIQYF
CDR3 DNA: TGTGCCAGCACCCTTGACTCGACAGGGCTTGTCAAAAACATTCAGTACTTC

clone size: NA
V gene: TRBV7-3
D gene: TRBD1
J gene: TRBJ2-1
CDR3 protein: CASSFDRATYNEQFF
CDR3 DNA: TGTGCCAGCAGTTTTGACAGGGCGACCTACAATGAGCAGTTCTTC

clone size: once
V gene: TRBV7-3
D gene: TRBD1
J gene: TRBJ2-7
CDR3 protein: CASSSHPGQGIYEQYF
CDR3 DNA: TGTGCCAGCAGCTCTCATCCGGGACAGGGAATCTACGAGCAGTACTTC

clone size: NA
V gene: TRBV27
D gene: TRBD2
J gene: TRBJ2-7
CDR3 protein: CASSLAGGNEQYF
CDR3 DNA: TGTGCCAGCAGCCTGGCCGGGGGGAACGAGCAGTACTTC

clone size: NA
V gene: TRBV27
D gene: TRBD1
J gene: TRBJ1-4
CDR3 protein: CASSSNFGTGAEKLFF
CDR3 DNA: TGTGCCAGCAGTTCAAACTTTGGGACAGGGGCTGAAAAACTGTTTTTT

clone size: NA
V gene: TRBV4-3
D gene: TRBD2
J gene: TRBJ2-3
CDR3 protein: CASSQGLAGADTQYF
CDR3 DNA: TGCGCCAGCAGCCAAGGACTAGCGGGTGCAGATACGCAGTATTTT

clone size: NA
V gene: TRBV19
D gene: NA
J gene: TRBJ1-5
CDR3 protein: CASSKGRIMNNQPQHF
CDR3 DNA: TGTGCCAGTAGTAAAGGCAGGATAATGAACAATCAGCCCCAGCATTTT

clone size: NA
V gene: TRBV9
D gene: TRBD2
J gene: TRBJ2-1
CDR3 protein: CASSGKPSGSFGEQFF
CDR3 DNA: TGTGCCAGCAGCGGGAAGCCTAGCGGGAGTTTTGGTGAGCAGTTCTTC

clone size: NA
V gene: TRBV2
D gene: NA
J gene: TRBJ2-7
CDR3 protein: CASSGQYYEQYF
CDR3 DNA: TGTGCCAGCAGTGGACAGTACTACGAGCAGTACTTC

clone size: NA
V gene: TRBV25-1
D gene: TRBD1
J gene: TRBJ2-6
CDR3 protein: CASSGTGSPSGANVLTF
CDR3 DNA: TGTGCCAGCAGTGGGACAGGGTCCCCCTCTGGGGCCAACGTCCTGACTTTC

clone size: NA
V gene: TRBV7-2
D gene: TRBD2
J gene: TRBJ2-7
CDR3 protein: CASSLTSGSPTVPWYF
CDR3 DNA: TGTGCCAGCAGTTTGACTAGCGGGAGTCCGACCGTACCCTGGTACTTC

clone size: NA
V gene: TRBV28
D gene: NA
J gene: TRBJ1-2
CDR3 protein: CASSTSQNYGYTF
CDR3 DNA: TGTGCCAGCAGCACAAGTCAGAACTATGGCTACACCTTC

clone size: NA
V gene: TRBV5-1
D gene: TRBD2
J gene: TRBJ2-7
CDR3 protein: CASSLDGGEGSYEQYF
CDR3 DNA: TGCGCCAGCAGCTTGGATGGGGGGGAGGGTTCCTACGAGCAGTACTTC

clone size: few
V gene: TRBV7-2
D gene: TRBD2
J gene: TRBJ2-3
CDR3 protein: CASSPRLAGSDTQYF
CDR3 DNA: TGTGCCAGCAGCCCTCGACTAGCGGGGTCGGATACGCAGTATTTT

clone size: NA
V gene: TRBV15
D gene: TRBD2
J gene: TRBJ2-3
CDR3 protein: CATSRENGRSTDTQYF
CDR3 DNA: TGTGCCACCAGCAGAGAGAACGGGAGGAGCACAGATACGCAGTATTTT

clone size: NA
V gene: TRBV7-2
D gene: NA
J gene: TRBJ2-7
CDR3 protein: CASSPGYPYEQYF
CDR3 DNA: TGTGCCAGCAGTCCGGGATACCCCTACGAGCAGTACTTC

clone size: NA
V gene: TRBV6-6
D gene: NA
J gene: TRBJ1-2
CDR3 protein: CASGDDGHGYTF
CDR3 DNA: TGTGCCAGCGGAGACGACGGCCATGGCTACACCTTC

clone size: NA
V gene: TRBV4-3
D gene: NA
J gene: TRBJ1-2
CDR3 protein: CASSQDSEFNYGYTF
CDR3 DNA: TGCGCCAGCAGCCAAGATTCAGAATTTAACTATGGCTACACCTTC